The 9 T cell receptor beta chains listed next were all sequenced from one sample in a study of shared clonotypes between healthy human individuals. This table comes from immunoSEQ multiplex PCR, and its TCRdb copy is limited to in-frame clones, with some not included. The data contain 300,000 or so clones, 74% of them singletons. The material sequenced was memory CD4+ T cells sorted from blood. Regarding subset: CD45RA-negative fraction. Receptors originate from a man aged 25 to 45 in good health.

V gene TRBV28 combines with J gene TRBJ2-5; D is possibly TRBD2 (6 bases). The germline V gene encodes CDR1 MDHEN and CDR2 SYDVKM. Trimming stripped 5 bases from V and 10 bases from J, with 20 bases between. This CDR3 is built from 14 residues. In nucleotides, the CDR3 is TGTGCCAGCAGTCCATGGGGGGTCCGCGCGAACCAGTACTTC. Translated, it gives CASSPWGVRANQYF.

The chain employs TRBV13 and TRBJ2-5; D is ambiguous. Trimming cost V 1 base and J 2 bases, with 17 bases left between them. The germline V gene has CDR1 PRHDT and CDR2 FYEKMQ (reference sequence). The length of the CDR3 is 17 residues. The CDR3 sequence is CASSLVSFAGDQETQYF. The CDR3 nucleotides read TGTGCCAGCAGCTTAGTTTCTTTCGCCGGAGATCAAGAGACCCAGTACTTC.

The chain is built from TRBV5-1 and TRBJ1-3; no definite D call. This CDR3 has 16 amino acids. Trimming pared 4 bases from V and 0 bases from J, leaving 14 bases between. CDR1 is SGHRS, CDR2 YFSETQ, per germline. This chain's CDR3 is CASSPGGGRSGNTIYF. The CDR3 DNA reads TGCGCCAGCAGCCCGGGCGGCGGCCGCTCTGGAAACACCATATATTTT.

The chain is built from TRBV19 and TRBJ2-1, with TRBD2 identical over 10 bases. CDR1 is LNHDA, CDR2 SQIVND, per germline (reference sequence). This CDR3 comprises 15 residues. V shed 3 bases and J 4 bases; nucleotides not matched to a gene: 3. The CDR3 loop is CASSIRTSGYNEQFF. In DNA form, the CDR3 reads TGTGCCAGTAGTATTCGGACTAGCGGATACAATGAGCAGTTCTTC.

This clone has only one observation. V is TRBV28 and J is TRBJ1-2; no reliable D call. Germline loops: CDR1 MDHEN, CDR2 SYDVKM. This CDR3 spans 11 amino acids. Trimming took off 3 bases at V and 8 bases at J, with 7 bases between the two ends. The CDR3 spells CASSFEAGYTF. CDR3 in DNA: TGTGCCAGCAGTTTCGAGGCGGGCTACACCTTC.

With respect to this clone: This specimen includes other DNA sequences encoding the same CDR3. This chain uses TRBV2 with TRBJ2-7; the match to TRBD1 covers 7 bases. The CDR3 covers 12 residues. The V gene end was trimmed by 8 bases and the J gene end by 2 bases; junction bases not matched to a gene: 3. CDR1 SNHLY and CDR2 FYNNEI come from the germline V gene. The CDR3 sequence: CASRQGTYEQYF. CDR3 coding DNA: TGTGCCAGCCGACAGGGTACCTACGAGCAGTACTTC. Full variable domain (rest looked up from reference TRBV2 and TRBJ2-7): EPEVTQTPSHQVTQMGQEVILRCVPISNHLYFYWYRQILGQKVEFLVSFYNNEISEKSEIFDDQFSVERPDGSNFTLKIRSTKLEDSAMYFCASRQGTYEQYFGPGTRLTVT.

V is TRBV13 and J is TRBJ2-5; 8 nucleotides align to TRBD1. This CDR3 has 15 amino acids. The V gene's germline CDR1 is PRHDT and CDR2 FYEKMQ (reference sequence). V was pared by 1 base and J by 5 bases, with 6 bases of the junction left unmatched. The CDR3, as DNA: TGTGCCAGCAGCTTAGACCAGGGGGCGCGTGAGACCCAGTACTTC. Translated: CASSLDQGARETQYF. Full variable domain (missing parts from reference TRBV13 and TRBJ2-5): AAGVIQSPRHLIKEKRETATLKCYPIPRHDTVYWYQQGPGQDPQFLISFYEKMQSDKGSIPDRFSAQQFSDYHSELNMSSLELGDSALYFCASSLDQGARETQYFGPGTRLLVL.

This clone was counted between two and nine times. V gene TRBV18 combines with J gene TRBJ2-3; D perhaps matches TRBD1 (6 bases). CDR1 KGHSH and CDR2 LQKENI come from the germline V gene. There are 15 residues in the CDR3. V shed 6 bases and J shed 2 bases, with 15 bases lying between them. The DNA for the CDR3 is TGTGCCAGCTCGAAACAGGGTAGTTACACAGATACGCAGTATTTT. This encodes CASSKQGSYTDTQYF.

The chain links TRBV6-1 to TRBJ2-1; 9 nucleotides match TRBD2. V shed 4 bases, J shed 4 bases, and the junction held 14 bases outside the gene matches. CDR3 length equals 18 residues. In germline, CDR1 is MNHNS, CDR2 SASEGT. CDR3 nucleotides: TGTGCCAGCAGTGGTTCTACCCTCGGGACTAGCTATTACAATGAGCAGTTCTTC. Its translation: CASSGSTLGTSYYNEQFF.